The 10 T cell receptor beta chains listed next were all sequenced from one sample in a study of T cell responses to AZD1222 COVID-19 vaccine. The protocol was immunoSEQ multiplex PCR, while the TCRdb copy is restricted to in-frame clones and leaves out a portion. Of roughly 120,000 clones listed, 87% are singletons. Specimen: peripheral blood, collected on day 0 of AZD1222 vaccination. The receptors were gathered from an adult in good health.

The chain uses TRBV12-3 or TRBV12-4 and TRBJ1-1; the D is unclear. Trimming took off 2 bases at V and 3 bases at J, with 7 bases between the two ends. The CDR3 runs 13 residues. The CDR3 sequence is CASSLSRDTEAFF. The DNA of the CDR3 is TGTGCCAGCAGTTTATCGAGGGACACTGAAGCTTTCTTT.

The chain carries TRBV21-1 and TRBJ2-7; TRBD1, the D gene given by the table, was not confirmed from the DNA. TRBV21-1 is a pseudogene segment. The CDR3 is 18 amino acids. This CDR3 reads CASSKSSKRQGAPYEQYF. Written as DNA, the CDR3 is TGTGCCAGCAGCAAATCCTCCAAGAGACAGGGGGCGCCCTACGAGCAGTACTTC.

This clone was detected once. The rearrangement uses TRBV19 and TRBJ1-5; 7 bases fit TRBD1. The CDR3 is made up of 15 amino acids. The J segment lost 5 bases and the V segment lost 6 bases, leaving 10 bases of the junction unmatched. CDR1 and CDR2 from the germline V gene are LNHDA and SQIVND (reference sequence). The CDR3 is CASSQGGSFYQPQHF. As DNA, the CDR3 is TGTGCCAGTAGCCAGGGGGGAAGCTTTTATCAGCCCCAGCATTTT.

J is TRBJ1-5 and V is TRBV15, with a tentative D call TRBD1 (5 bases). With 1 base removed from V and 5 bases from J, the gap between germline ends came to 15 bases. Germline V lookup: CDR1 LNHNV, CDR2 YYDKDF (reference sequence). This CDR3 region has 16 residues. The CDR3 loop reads CATSRVSAGQDQPQHF. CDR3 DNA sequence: TGTGCCACCAGCAGAGTATCGGCAGGGCAGGATCAGCCCCAGCATTTT. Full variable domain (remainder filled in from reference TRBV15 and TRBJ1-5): DAMVIQNPRYQVTQFGKPVTLSCSQTLNHNVMYWYQQKSSQAPKLLFHYYDKDFNNEADTPDNFQSRRPNTSFCFLDIRSPGLGDTAMYLCATSRVSAGQDQPQHFGDGTRLSIL.

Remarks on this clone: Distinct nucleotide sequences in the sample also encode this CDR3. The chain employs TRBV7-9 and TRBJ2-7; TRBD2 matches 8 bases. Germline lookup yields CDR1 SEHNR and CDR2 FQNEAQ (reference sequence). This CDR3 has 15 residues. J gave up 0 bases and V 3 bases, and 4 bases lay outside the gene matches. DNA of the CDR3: TGTGCCAGCAGCTTTTCCGGGACTAGCTCCTACGAGCAGTACTTC. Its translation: CASSFSGTSSYEQYF.

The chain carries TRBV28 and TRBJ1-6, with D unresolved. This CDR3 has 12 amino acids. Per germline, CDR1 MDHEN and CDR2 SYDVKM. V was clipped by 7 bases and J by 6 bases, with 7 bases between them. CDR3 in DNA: TGTGCCAGCACCGAGTCTAATTCACCCCTCCACTTT. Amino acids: CASTESNSPLHF.

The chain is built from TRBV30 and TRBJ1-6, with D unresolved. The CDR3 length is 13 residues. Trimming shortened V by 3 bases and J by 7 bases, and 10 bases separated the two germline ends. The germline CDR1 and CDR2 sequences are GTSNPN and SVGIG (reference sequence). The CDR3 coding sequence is TGTGCCTGGAGCCGTGGAGGGAATTCACCCCTCCACTTT. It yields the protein CAWSRGGNSPLHF.

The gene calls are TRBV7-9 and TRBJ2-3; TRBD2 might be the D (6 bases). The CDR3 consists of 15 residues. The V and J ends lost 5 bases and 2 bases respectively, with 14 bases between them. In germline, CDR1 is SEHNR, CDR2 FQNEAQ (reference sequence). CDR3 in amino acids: CASSPKTRLTDTQYF. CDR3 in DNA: TGTGCCAGCAGCCCCAAGACTAGACTCACAGATACGCAGTATTTT.

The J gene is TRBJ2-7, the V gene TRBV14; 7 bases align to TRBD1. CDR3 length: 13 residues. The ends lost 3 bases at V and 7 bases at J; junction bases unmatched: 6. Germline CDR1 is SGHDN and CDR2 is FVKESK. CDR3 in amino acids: CASSHRTRGEQYF. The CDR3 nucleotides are TGTGCCAGCAGCCACCGGACCAGGGGGGAGCAGTACTTC.

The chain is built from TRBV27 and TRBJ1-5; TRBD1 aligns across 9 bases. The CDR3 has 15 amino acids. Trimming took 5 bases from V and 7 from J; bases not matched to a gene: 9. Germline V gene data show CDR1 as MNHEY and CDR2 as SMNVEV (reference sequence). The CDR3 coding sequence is TGTGCCAGCAGTCCCCTGACAGGGGGGGGGCAGCCCCAGCATTTT. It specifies CASSPLTGGGQPQHF.